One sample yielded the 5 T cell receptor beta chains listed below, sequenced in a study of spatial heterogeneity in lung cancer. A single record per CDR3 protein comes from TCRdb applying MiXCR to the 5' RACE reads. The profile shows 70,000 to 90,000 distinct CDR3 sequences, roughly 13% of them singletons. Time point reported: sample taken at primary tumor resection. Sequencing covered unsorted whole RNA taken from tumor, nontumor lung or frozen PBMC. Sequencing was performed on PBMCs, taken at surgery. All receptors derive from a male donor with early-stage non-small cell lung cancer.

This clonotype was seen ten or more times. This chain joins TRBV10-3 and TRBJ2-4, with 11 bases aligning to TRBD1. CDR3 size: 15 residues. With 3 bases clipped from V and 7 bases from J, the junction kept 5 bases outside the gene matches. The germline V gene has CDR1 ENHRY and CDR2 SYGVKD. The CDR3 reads CAISDRDRGSNIQYF. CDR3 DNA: TGTGCCATCAGTGACCGGGACAGGGGGAGTAACATTCAGTACTTC.

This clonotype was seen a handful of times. The CDR3 bases are TGTGCCAGCAGCTTACCCCAGGCGGCTAGGACAGATGAGTCTGGGGCCAACGTCCTGACTTTC. Residues: CASSLPQAARTDESGANVLTF. The chain uses TRBV7-2 and TRBJ2-6, with TRBD1 as a possible D gene (6 bases). CDR3 length: 21 amino acids. Germline CDR1 reads SGHTA; CDR2 reads FQGNSA. V was shortened by 2 bases and J by 1 base, with 24 bases between the two germline ends.

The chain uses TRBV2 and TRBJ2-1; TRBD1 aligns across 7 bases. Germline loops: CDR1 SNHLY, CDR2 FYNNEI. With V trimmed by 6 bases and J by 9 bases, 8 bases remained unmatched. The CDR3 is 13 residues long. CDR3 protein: CASRPEGGREQFF. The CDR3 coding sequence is TGTGCCAGCAGGCCCGAAGGGGGCCGTGAGCAGTTCTTC.

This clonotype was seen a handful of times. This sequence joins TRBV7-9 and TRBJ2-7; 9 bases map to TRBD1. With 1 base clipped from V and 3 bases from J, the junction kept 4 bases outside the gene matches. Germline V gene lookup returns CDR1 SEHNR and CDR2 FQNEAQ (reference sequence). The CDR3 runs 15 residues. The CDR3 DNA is TGTGCCAGCAGCTTAGATGGGGACAGGGACTACGAGCAGTACTTC. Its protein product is CASSLDGDRDYEQYF.

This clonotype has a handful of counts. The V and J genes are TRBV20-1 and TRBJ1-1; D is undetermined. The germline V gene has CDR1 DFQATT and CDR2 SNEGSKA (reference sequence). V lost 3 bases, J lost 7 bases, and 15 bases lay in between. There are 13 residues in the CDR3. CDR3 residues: CSARFDSEGEAFF. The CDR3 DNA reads TGCAGTGCTAGGTTTGACTCCGAGGGTGAAGCTTTCTTT.